One and the same sample provided the 26 T cell receptor beta chains below, sequenced in a study of regulatory T cells in long-lasting Graves disease. Time point described: persistent/refractory GD, antithyroid drugs over 5 years with positive TRAb. RNA from PBMCs was the source of the TCR library. CDR3 regions were amplified by Arm-PCR using iRepertoire HTBI primers to build TCR beta libraries. Each CDR3 protein gets one entry after TCRdb re-called the multiplex PCR reads with MiXCR. This sample carries some 370,000 distinct CDR3 sequences, 20% to 25% of them seen once, and the ten largest clones take approximately 27%. This specimen consisted of peripheral blood mononuclear cells (PBMCs), obtained when the disease was refractory, from a patient treated with antithyroid drugs. The receptors come from a woman between 40 and 50 years old with Graves disease.

This clonotype was picked up a small number of times. The V call is TRBV20-1, the J call TRBJ1-5, with D possibly TRBD1 on 5 matching bases. CDR3 size: 14 residues. V was trimmed by 6 bases and J by 2 bases, leaving 14 bases between them. The germline gives CDR1 DFQATT, CDR2 SNEGSKA (reference sequence). This CDR3 is CSAPLGLGNQPQHF. In DNA, the CDR3 is TGCAGTGCCCCCCTGGGACTAGGCAATCAGCCCCAGCATTTT.

This clonotype was counted at least ten times. The chain employs TRBV28 and TRBJ2-5, with D tentatively TRBD2 (6 bases). Germline loops: CDR1 MDHEN, CDR2 SYDVKM. This CDR3 contains 14 residues. The V gene lost 8 bases and the J gene lost 5 bases, with 18 bases spanning the gap. The CDR3 region is CASSTGASGETQYF. DNA of the CDR3: TGTGCCAGCTCTACGGGAGCGAGCGGGGAGACCCAGTACTTC.

This clonotype was counted only a few times. CDR3 amino acids: CASSVGLAGGSTGELFF. The CDR3 DNA follows: TGTGCCAGCAGCGTAGGGCTAGCGGGAGGGTCCACCGGGGAGCTGTTTTTT. The rearrangement joins TRBV9 to TRBJ2-2; 12 nucleotides match TRBD2. Germline assignment: CDR1 SGDLS and CDR2 YYNGEE. The CDR3 consists of 17 residues. V was pared by 0 bases and J by 4 bases, with 4 bases of the junction left unmatched.

The chain has TRBV5-1 and TRBJ1-1, with D hard to call. The germline gives CDR1 SGHRS, CDR2 YFSETQ. The V end was cut by 0 bases, the J end by 0 bases, with 12 bases between. The CDR3 is 16 residues long. The CDR3 spells CASSLEGRRMNTEAFF. In DNA, the CDR3 is TGCGCCAGCAGCTTGGAGGGCCGAAGGATGAACACTGAAGCTTTCTTT.

A few counts support this clonotype. This chain connects TRBV7-9 to TRBJ2-5; TRBD1 is a possible D gene (6 bases). Looked up from germline, CDR1 is SEHNR and CDR2 is FQNEAQ (reference sequence). V was cut by 5 bases and J by 1 base, with 17 bases left in between. The CDR3 contains 16 residues. The CDR3 nucleotides read TGTGCCAGCAGCCCCGAACAGGGTAATCTCCAAGAGACCCAGTACTTC. It is translated as CASSPEQGNLQETQYF.

The V and J genes are TRBV12-3 or TRBV12-4 and TRBJ2-2; the match to TRBD2 covers 14 bases. Germline trimming cut 7 bases from V and 3 bases from J; bases unmatched to any gene: 4. The CDR3 contains 16 residues. CDR3 nucleotides: TGTGCCAGCACCCCGACTAGCGGGAGGGACACCGGGGAGCTGTTTTTT. Its translation is CASTPTSGRDTGELFF.

V usage is TRBV19 and J usage is TRBJ2-4, with a weak D call TRBD2 (6 bases). This CDR3 has 15 amino acids. V lost 6 bases to trimming and J lost 1 base, with 13 bases between them. The germline gives CDR1 LNHDA, CDR2 SQIVND (reference sequence). CDR3 sequence: CASRAGGKAKNIQYF. The CDR3 bases are TGTGCCAGTAGAGCTGGCGGGAAGGCCAAAAACATTCAGTACTTC.

This clonotype was picked up many times. This chain links TRBV12-3 or TRBV12-4 with TRBJ2-7, with 9 bases fitting TRBD2. V gave up 6 bases and J gave up 6 bases; unmatched junction bases: 0. The CDR3 has 11 amino acids. CDR3 loop: CASRLAGEQYF. The CDR3 DNA is TGTGCCAGCAGACTAGCGGGCGAGCAGTACTTC.

The gene calls are TRBV29-1 and TRBJ2-2; D not resolved. The CDR3 has 10 residues. CDR1 and CDR2 from the germline V gene are SQVTM and ANQGSEA. With 7 bases removed from V and 5 bases from J, the gap between germline ends came to 5 bases. The CDR3 coding sequence is TGCAGCGCGTGGACCGGGGAGCTGTTTTTT. Its protein is CSAWTGELFF.

The V and J genes are TRBV4-1 and TRBJ2-2; D is uncertain. Germline loops: CDR1 MGHRA, CDR2 YSYEKL. CDR3 length: 15 amino acids. The V end lost 2 bases, the J end lost 7 bases, and 14 bases lay between the germline ends. In DNA, the CDR3 is TGCGCCAGCAGCCAACTTCCTTTGAGGATCGGGGAGCTGTTTTTT. Translation: CASSQLPLRIGELFF.

The rearrangement links TRBV19 to TRBJ2-2, with D perhaps being TRBD1 or TRBD2 (5 bases each). Germline V gives CDR1 LNHDA, CDR2 SQIVND (reference sequence). The CDR3 totals 14 residues. Trimming shortened V by 6 bases and J by 5 bases, and 13 bases separated the two germline ends. CDR3 protein: CASRRGPSTGELFF. CDR3 in DNA: TGTGCCAGTAGACGGGGACCCTCTACCGGGGAGCTGTTTTTT.

Ten or more counts support this clonotype. The genes are TRBV28 and TRBJ1-1, with D possibly matching TRBD1 (5 bases). Germline CDR1 and CDR2: MDHEN and SYDVKM. V lost 1 base to trimming and J lost 0 bases, with 15 bases between them. The CDR3 length is 17 residues. The CDR3 region is CASSLFRGSSMNTEAFF. CDR3 nucleotides: TGTGCCAGCAGTTTATTCCGGGGCAGTTCCATGAACACTGAAGCTTTCTTT.

J is TRBJ2-1 and V is TRBV6-2 or TRBV6-3, with TRBD2 as a possible D gene (5 bases). This CDR3 is 16 amino acids long. V lost 5 bases to trimming and J lost 0 bases, with 14 bases between them. CDR1 is MNHEY, CDR2 SVGEGT, per germline. CDR3 sequence (DNA): TGTGCCAGCAGTCTAAAAACTCGGGACTCCTACAATGAGCAGTTCTTC. Translated: CASSLKTRDSYNEQFF.

The gene calls are TRBV7-6 and TRBJ1-1, with D perhaps matching TRBD1 (5 bases). This CDR3 has 15 amino acids. Germline V lookup: CDR1 SGHVS, CDR2 FNYEAQ. V shed 4 bases and J shed 4 bases, with 16 bases lying between them. In DNA form, the CDR3 reads TGTGCCAGCAGCTCCGAGGAGGGGTTGGGCACTGAAGCTTTCTTT. It encodes CASSSEEGLGTEAFF.

V and J are TRBV7-9 and TRBJ2-7; weak D call: TRBD2 (5 bases). Trimming shortened V by 3 bases and J by 0 bases, and 6 bases separated the two germline ends. From germline, CDR1 is SEHNR and CDR2 FQNEAQ (reference sequence). The CDR3 contains 13 residues. The CDR3 is CASSFGISYEQYF. For the CDR3, the DNA is TGTGCCAGCAGCTTCGGGATCTCCTACGAGCAGTACTTC.

This clonotype was detected ten times or more. The chain joins TRBV3-1 to TRBJ2-5; 8 bases align to TRBD2. The CDR3 covers 15 residues. The J segment lost 3 bases and the V segment lost 0 bases, leaving 3 bases of the junction unmatched. Germline V gene lookup returns CDR1 LGHDT and CDR2 YNNKEL (reference sequence). CDR3 in DNA: TGTGCCAGCAGCCAAGACGGGACTAGAGAAGAGACCCAGTACTTC. Amino acid sequence: CASSQDGTREETQYF.

The sample holds a few counts of this clonotype. The junction and the germline gene differ at one end; a read error may be behind it. V usage is TRBV28 and J usage is TRBJ1-5; D gene unclear. This CDR3 comprises 15 residues. The V gene's germline CDR1 is MDHEN and CDR2 SYDVKM. CDR3 in amino acids: CASSFYRNSNQPQHF. The CDR3 DNA sequence: TGTGCCAGCAGTTTTTACAGAAATAGCAATCAGCCCCAGCACTTT.

This clonotype was recorded at least ten times. V usage is TRBV28 and J usage is TRBJ2-5; weak D call: TRBD2 (5 bases). CDR1 and CDR2 (germline): MDHEN, SYDVKM. The CDR3 is 16 residues long. V lost 8 bases, J lost 0 bases, and 19 bases lay in between. CDR3 coding DNA: TGTGCCAGCCGCGGGCAGATCAAACCCTACCAAGAGACCCAGTACTTC. It yields the protein CASRGQIKPYQETQYF.

V and J are TRBV2 and TRBJ1-1; 9 positions agree with TRBD1. The CDR3 consists of 12 residues. Germline V gives CDR1 SNHLY, CDR2 FYNNEI. Trimming cost V 9 bases and J 7 bases; bases outside gene matches: 6. The CDR3, as DNA: TGTGCCAGTAAACAGGGGGCTGATGAAGCTTTCTTT. Protein product: CASKQGADEAFF. Combining the CDR3 with reference TRBV2 and TRBJ1-1 gives the whole variable domain EPEVTQTPSHQVTQMGQEVILRCVPISNHLYFYWYRQILGQKVEFLVSFYNNEISEKSEIFDDQFSVERPDGSNFTLKIRSTKLEDSAMYFCASKQGADEAFFGQGTRLTVV.

This clonotype was observed many times. J is TRBJ2-2 and V is TRBV28; 12 nucleotides agree with TRBD2. Losses at the gene ends were 3 bases for V and 6 bases for J; bases not matched to a gene: 8. The CDR3 spans 17 residues. The germline V gene has CDR1 MDHEN and CDR2 SYDVKM. CDR3 DNA sequence: TGTGCCAGCAGTTTGCTACTAGCGGGAGGAATTGCCGGGGAGCTGTTTTTT. Amino acid sequence: CASSLLLAGGIAGELFF.

This clonotype was observed many times. The chain couples TRBV5-1 to TRBJ2-7, with 8 bases that match TRBD1. Trimming took 6 bases from V and 4 from J; bases not matched to a gene: 3. Germline lookup yields CDR1 SGHRS and CDR2 YFSETQ. The CDR3 spans 12 residues. For the CDR3, the DNA is TGCGCCAGCACCGGACAGGGATACGAGCAGTACTTC. Its translation is CASTGQGYEQYF.

The chain employs TRBV10-1 and TRBJ2-1; D is perhaps TRBD2 (6 bases). Trimming took 3 bases from V and 3 from J, leaving 15 bases between them. The CDR3 is made up of 16 amino acids. CDR1 and CDR2 from the germline V gene are WNHNN and SYGVQD (reference sequence). The CDR3 bases are TGCGCCAGCAGTGACCCGAGTAGCGGCCTCTACAATGAGCAGTTCTTC. It translates to CASSDPSSGLYNEQFF.

The chain links TRBV6-1 to TRBJ2-2, with a tentative D call TRBD1 (5 bases). V was shortened by 7 bases and J by 6 bases, with 15 bases between the two germline ends. The CDR3 has 14 amino acids. The germline gives CDR1 MNHNS, CDR2 SASEGT. The CDR3: CASTWTKGSGELFF. DNA for the CDR3: TGTGCCAGCACGTGGACAAAAGGGTCCGGGGAGCTGTTTTTT.

In its sample, this clonotype was seen many times. The chain combines TRBV6-1 with TRBJ1-4; D may be TRBD1 (6 bases). Trimming shortened V by 8 bases and J by 5 bases, and 15 bases separated the two germline ends. Germline CDR1 MNHNS, CDR2 SASEGT. This CDR3 spans 14 amino acids. CDR3 DNA sequence: TGTGCCAGCCGGGTAGGGGGTGGGAATGAAAAACTGTTTTTT. Protein sequence: CASRVGGGNEKLFF.

V gene TRBV27 combines with J gene TRBJ1-1; TRBD1 matches 7 bases. The V and J ends lost 8 bases and 0 bases, in that order; junction bases with no gene match: 9. CDR1 and CDR2 (germline): MNHEY, SMNVEV (reference sequence). The CDR3 is 15 residues long. This CDR3 reads CASSQGQLLNTEAFF. DNA of the CDR3: TGTGCCAGCTCACAGGGACAGCTTTTGAACACTGAAGCTTTCTTT.

This clonotype was observed many times. V is TRBV28 and J is TRBJ2-7, with 9 bases matching TRBD1. The ends lost 5 bases at V and 5 bases at J; junction bases unmatched: 7. CDR1 MDHEN and CDR2 SYDVKM come from the germline V gene. CDR3 length equals 14 residues. The CDR3 sequence: CASSPQGAENEQYF. CDR3 nucleotide sequence: TGTGCCAGCAGTCCACAGGGGGCAGAAAACGAGCAGTACTTC.